These T cell receptor beta chains were read from a single sample in a study of OX40 agonist ivuxolimab in advanced cancers. Sequencing was performed with immunoSEQ multiplex PCR; in TCRdb, only in-frame clones are kept and a portion is missing. Of more than 75,000 clones in the sample, around 83% were seen once. This specimen was CD4+ or CD8+ T cells sorted from blood, taken in a trial of the OX40 agonist ivuxolimab. These receptors were collected from an adult with an advanced solid tumor such as melanoma, head and neck, liver or kidney cancer. Both conserved end residues are part of each CDR3. Each record gives: V gene, J gene, D gene, clone size, CDR3 length, CDR3 DNA, CDR3 protein. The D gene is left open where the match is weak. Not all rows give a size; the values are once, few, many and, for expanded clones, a class.

TRBV6-5	TRBJ2-1	TRBD1	-	15	TGTGCCAGCAGTTTGGGACAGGGGATTCGTAAGGAGCAGTTCTTC	CASSLGQGIRKEQFF
TRBV19	TRBJ2-7	-	-	15	TGTGCCAGTAGTATCTGGGCGGAATCCTCCTACGAGCAGTACTTC	CASSIWAESSYEQYF
TRBV27	TRBJ1-1	TRBD1	-	17	TGTGCCAGCTTTAAAAGACAGGGGGCGGGTCTTAACACTGAAGCTTTCTTT	CASFKRQGAGLNTEAFF
TRBV10-3	TRBJ2-1	TRBD1	once	14	TGTGCCACACGGGGGGACAGGGTGGTCGATGAGCAGTTCTTC	CATRGDRVVDEQFF
TRBV18	TRBJ2-5	TRBD1	-	16	TGTGCCAGCTCACCACCTACCGACAGGGCCGGAGAGACCCAGTACTTC	CASSPPTDRAGETQYF
TRBV7-3	TRBJ2-1	-	-	15	TGTGCCAGCAGCAATCTAGCCTCGGGTAATCGTGAGCAGTTCTTC	CASSNLASGNREQFF
TRBV5-4	TRBJ1-3	-	-	15	TGTGCCAGCAGCTTAGGCAGGGAGGCTGGAAACACCATATATTTT	CASSLGREAGNTIYF
TRBV4-3	TRBJ1-1	TRBD1	-	17	TGCGCCAGCAGCCAGGCATTCGGGACAGTGATGAACACTGAAGCTTTCTTT	CASSQAFGTVMNTEAFF
TRBV5-4	TRBJ1-2	TRBD1	once	13	TGTGCCAGCAGCTTGGTAGGGGGCGATGGCTACACCTTC	CASSLVGGDGYTF
TRBV19	TRBJ1-5	-	-	13	TGTGCCAGTAGTATAGACTTGGATCAGCCCCAGCATTTT	CASSIDLDQPQHF
TRBV5-1	TRBJ1-2	-	few	16	TGCGCCAGCAGCTTGGCCATGGGGGGAAGTTGGTATGGCTACACCTTC	CASSLAMGGSWYGYTF
TRBV6-8	TRBJ2-2	-	-	16	TGTGCCAGCCCAGTCGACAGGACCCCTTTTAGTCGGGAGCTGTTTTTT	CASPVDRTPFSRELFF
TRBV29-1	TRBJ2-5	-	-	12	TGCAGCGGGCAGGTGGCCCAAGAGACCCAGTACTTC	CSGQVAQETQYF
TRBV7-9	TRBJ2-7	-	-	14	TGTGCCAGCAGTCAATTGTCTGGGAGCTACGAGCAGTACTTC	CASSQLSGSYEQYF
TRBV7-6	TRBJ2-3	TRBD2	-	16	TGTGCCAGCAGCGCCCGACTAGCGGGGCCGTCCGATACGCAGTATTTT	CASSARLAGPSDTQYF
TRBV28	TRBJ1-1	-	few	13	TGTGCCACCACTGGAACAGGGAACACTGAAGCTTTCTTT	CATTGTGNTEAFF
TRBV5-5	TRBJ1-6	-	-	14	TGTGCCAGCAGCTTGTCTCAGTATAATTCACCCCTCCACTTT	CASSLSQYNSPLHF
TRBV4-2	TRBJ2-1	-	few	12	TGTGCCAGCAGCCCATCTAGGGGTGAGCAGTTCTTC	CASSPSRGEQFF
TRBV19	TRBJ2-5	-	-	14	TGTGCCAGTAGTATAAGGGCTAGCGAGGAGACCCAGTACTTC	CASSIRASEETQYF
TRBV30	TRBJ2-7	-	-	17	TGTGCCTGGAGTGTGGCGCGGGGAGGACGGGGCGTCTACGAGCAGTACTTC	CAWSVARGGRGVYEQYF
TRBV5-1	TRBJ2-5	-	-	11	TGCGCCAGCAGCTTTATGGAGACCCAGTACTTC	CASSFMETQYF
TRBV15	TRBJ2-1	-	-	16	TGTGCCACCAGCCCCCTTGGCTCTACCCGGGCCGAGCAGCAGTTCTTC	CATSPLGSTRAEQQFF
TRBV6-6	TRBJ2-1	-	-	12	TGTGCCAGCAGTTACTCTCAGAATGAGCAGTTCTTC	CASSYSQNEQFF
TRBV6-1	TRBJ1-4	-	-	12	TGTGGAGTGGGGGAGACTAATGAAAAACTGTTTTTT	CGVGETNEKLFF
TRBV7-2	TRBJ1-2	-	-	12	TGTGCCAGCACTGTGGGATGGGCTGGCTACACCTTC	CASTVGWAGYTF
TRBV10-1	TRBJ1-1	-	few	12	TGCGCCAGCAGTCGCGGGTCTAGTGAAGCTTTCTTT	CASSRGSSEAFF
TRBV6-5	TRBJ1-4	TRBD1	-	15	TGTGCCAGCAGTAACGTGGACAGGGGCGATGAAAAACTGTTTTTT	CASSNVDRGDEKLFF
TRBV7-3	TRBJ1-1	-	-	16	TGTGCCAGCAGCTTAACGTATTTTATGGGGGAAACTGAAGCTTTCTTT	CASSLTYFMGETEAFF
TRBV6-1	TRBJ2-5	-	-	14	TGTGCCAGCAGTGAAGTTAGAGGGACGGGGACCCAGTACTTC	CASSEVRGTGTQYF
TRBV28	TRBJ1-5	-	once	19	TGTGCCAGCAGTTTTTCTGGCCCCGCGACCTCATATAGCAATCAGCCCCAGCATTTT	CASSFSGPATSYSNQPQHF
TRBV29-1	TRBJ1-1	-	once	12	TGCAGCGTTGACGTCCGTCGGGGAGAAGCTTTCTTT	CSVDVRRGEAFF
TRBV6-5	TRBJ1-2	-	-	12	TGTGCCAGCAGTCCGCTTGACTATGGCTACACCTTC	CASSPLDYGYTF
TRBV5-4	TRBJ2-3	-	-	16	TGTGCCAGCAGCTTGCCCCAGCGGGTCAGCACAGATACGCAGTATTTT	CASSLPQRVSTDTQYF
TRBV28	TRBJ1-5	TRBD1	few	16	TGTGCCAGCAGTTTACAAACGGGACAGGGGGCACAGCCCCAGCATTTT	CASSLQTGQGAQPQHF
TRBV5-1	TRBJ2-3	TRBD2	-	16	TGCGCCAGCAGCTTGGAACTCGCGGGGGGCACAGATACGCAGTATTTT	CASSLELAGGTDTQYF
TRBV11-2	TRBJ1-1	TRBD1	-	13	TGTGCCAGCAGCCAAGGGACAGGGTCCCATGCTTTCTTT	CASSQGTGSHAFF
TRBV5-8	TRBJ2-1	TRBD1	once	15	TGTGCCAGCAACGACAGGGGACGGGCCTACAATGAGCAGTTCTTC	CASNDRGRAYNEQFF
TRBV2	TRBJ2-1	TRBD1	-	13	TGTGCCAGCCTCCGGACAGGGAACATAGCCTCGGTCTTC	CASLRTGNIASVF
TRBV5-4	TRBJ2-1	-	-	14	TGTGCCAGCAGCCTAGTAGAGCGGATCAATGAGCAGTTCTTC	CASSLVERINEQFF
TRBV9	TRBJ1-6	TRBD1	-	16	TGTGCCAGCAGCTCTAGCCCGGGACAGGGCATTTCACCCCTCCACTTT	CASSSSPGQGISPLHF
TRBV5-6	TRBJ1-5	TRBD1	-	15	TGTGCCAGCAGCTCGGCGGACAGGCTAAATCAGCCCCAGCATTTT	CASSSADRLNQPQHF
TRBV11-2	TRBJ2-5	TRBD1	once	18	TGTGCCAGCAGCCGAACCTACACCACCCCGGGACAGGTAGAGACCCAGTACTTC	CASSRTYTTPGQVETQYF
TRBV5-1	TRBJ2-1	-	-	17	TGCGCCAGCAGCTTGGTGGTAGGGGCCTCCTCCTACAATGAGCAGTTCTTC	CASSLVVGASSYNEQFF
TRBV30	TRBJ1-5	TRBD1	-	13	TGTGCCTGGAGTAGACAGGGAAATCAGCCCCAGCATTTT	CAWSRQGNQPQHF
TRBV9	TRBJ1-3	-	-	15	TGTGCCAGCAGCGTAAGAGGGGACTCTGGAAACACCATATATTTT	CASSVRGDSGNTIYF
TRBV7-9	TRBJ1-1	-	-	13	TGTGCCAGCAGCTTGACGGCTAACACTGAAGCTTTCTTT	CASSLTANTEAFF
TRBV2	TRBJ2-5	-	-	11	TGTGCCAGCAGTGTCACGGGGACCCAGTACTTC	CASSVTGTQYF
TRBV7-9	TRBJ1-6	-	-	14	TGTGCCAGCAGCTTAGCAGGGGATGGGTCACCCCTCCACTTT	CASSLAGDGSPLHF